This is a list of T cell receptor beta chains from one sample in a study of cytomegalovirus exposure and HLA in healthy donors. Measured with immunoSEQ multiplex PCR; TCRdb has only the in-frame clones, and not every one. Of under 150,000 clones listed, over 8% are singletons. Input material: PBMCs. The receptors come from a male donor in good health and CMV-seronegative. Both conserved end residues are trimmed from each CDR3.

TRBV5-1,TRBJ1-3,ASSLYGSSGNTIY
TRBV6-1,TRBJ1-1,ASSEKALGPSGAANTEAF
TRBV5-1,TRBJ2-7,ASSFAGVEQY
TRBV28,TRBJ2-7,ASSSRLAGGYEQY
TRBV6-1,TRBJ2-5,ASSEGLAGGKETQY
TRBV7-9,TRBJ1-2,ASSFSLRGDGYT
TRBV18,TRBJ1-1,ASSPLGAEAF
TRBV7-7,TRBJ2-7,ASSLGQGVSYEQY
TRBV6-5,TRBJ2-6,ASRTGDFGANVLT
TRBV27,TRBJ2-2,ASSFGTGQGEYGELF
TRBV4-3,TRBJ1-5,ASSQDLTRVGVGQPQH
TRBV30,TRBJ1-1,ASTGQLMNTEAF
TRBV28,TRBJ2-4,ASSTHISNPRGEDKNIQY
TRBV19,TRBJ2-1,ASSRTGGVNNEQF
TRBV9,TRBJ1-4,ASSVSVGSNEKLF
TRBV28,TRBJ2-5,ASTPSGETQY
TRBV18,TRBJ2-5,ASSLGTGPGETQY
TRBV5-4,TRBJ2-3,ASSFRRDTSTDTQY
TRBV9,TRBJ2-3,ASSPTGPGTDTQY
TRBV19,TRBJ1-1,ASSRPGWGNTEAF
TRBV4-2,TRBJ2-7,ASSQGQTYEQY
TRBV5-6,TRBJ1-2,ASSLGSAVYGYT
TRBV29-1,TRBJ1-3,SVEGPRSGNTIY
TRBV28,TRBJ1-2,ASSFDRGGYT
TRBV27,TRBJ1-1,ASSLQGIGTEAF
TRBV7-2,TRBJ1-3,ASIKDSGTGNTIY
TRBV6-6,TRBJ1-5,ASSYRTAHSNQPQH
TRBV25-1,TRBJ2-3,ASIGTDTQY
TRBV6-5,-,ASSLGHNYEQY
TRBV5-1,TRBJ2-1,ASSSHPGSTYNEQF
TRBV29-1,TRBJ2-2,SAVDRDLTGELF
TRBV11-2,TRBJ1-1,ASSSIYRARDTEAF
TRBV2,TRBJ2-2,ASSEVGLAEGPGELF
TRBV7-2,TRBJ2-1,ASRRGGSSYNEQF
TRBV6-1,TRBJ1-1,ATGQLNTEAF
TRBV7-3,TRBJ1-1,ASSSSPNTEAF
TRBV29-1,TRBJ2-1,SGSVGTGGNNEQF
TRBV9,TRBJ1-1,ASSVTGVNTEAF
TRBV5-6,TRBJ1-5,ASSLRGYSNQPQH
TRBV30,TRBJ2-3,AWSALAGSTDTQY